These 17 T cell receptor beta chains were sequenced from one sample in a study of T cells in localized non-small cell lung cancer. Profiled with immunoSEQ multiplex PCR; TCRdb holds only in-frame clones, not every one. This repertoire shows roughly 26,000 clones, 80% to 95% found once; its top ten account for 4% to 5%. The sample in question was peripheral blood, obtained before any cancer treatment. These TCRs come from a female donor of 60 years or more with stage II squamous cell lung carcinoma.

The chain has TRBV5-6 and TRBJ2-3; D tentatively fits TRBD1 or TRBD2 (5 bases each). CDR1 and CDR2 (germline): SGHDT, YYEEEE. V was shortened by 2 bases and J by 7 bases, with 17 bases between the two germline ends. The CDR3 loop spans 15 amino acids. CDR3 sequence reads: CASSFWGIARNTQYF. The CDR3 DNA follows: TGTGCCAGCAGCTTCTGGGGGATTGCAAGAAATACGCAGTATTTT. The full variable domain, completed using reference TRBV5-6 and TRBJ2-3, is DAGVTQSPTHLIKTRGQQVTLRCSPKSGHDTVSWYQQALGQGPQFIFQYYEEEERQRGNFPDRFSGHQFPNYSSELNVNALLLGDSALYLCASSFWGIARNTQYFGPGTRLTVL.

The J gene is TRBJ1-6, the V gene TRBV30; weak D call: TRBD1 (5 bases). The CDR3 is 15 amino acids. Germline CDR1 and CDR2: GTSNPN and SVGIG (reference sequence). V was trimmed by 2 bases and J by 5 bases, leaving 13 bases between them. This CDR3 is CAWSTTGPDNSPLHF. CDR3 nucleotides: TGTGCCTGGAGTACCACGGGACCGGATAATTCACCCCTCCACTTT.

This sequence joins TRBV12-5 and TRBJ2-5; TRBD2 matches 14 bases. Germline lookup yields CDR1 LGHNT and CDR2 FRNRAP. V lost 5 bases to trimming and J lost 5 bases; unmatched junction nucleotides: 1. The CDR3 has 14 residues. This chain's CDR3 is CASGRTSGGETQYF. The CDR3 nucleotides read TGTGCTAGTGGTCGGACTAGCGGGGGGGAGACCCAGTACTTC.

This clone was picked up one time. The chain joins TRBV9 to TRBJ2-5; TRBD2 aligns across 8 bases. This CDR3 has 16 residues. Germline CDR1 is SGDLS and CDR2 is YYNGEE. The V segment lost 0 bases and the J segment 1 base; nucleotides outside the gene matches: 5. The CDR3 is CASSVGAGDLQETQYF. The CDR3 DNA follows: TGTGCCAGCAGCGTAGGAGCGGGGGACCTCCAAGAGACCCAGTACTTC.

There are a few counts of this clone. The same CDR3 arises from other DNA sequences in this sample as well. The rearrangement uses TRBV6-1 and TRBJ1-6; weak D call: TRBD1 (6 bases). The V gene's germline CDR1 is MNHNS and CDR2 SASEGT. The CDR3 contains 14 residues. V lost 2 bases, J lost 5 bases, and 7 bases lay in between. CDR3 nucleotides: TGTGCCAGCAGTGAAAGGGGGAATAATTCACCCCTCCACTTT. Residues: CASSERGNNSPLHF.

This chain connects TRBV6-1 to TRBJ2-1, with 7 positions matching TRBD1. The CDR3 is made up of 16 amino acids. The junction had 12 bases not matched to a gene; V was cut back by 3 bases and J by 7 bases. CDR1 and CDR2 (germline): MNHNS, SASEGT. Written as DNA, the CDR3 is TGTGCCAGCAGTGACTTCGGGACAGCGGCCTTGAATGAGCAGTTCTTC. Its protein product is CASSDFGTAALNEQFF.

The V call is TRBV7-9, the J call TRBJ2-7; TRBD1 aligns across 10 bases. Germline values: CDR1 SEHNR, CDR2 FQNEAQ (reference sequence). This CDR3 is 14 amino acids long. Trimming cost V 6 bases and J 5 bases; bases outside gene matches: 7. DNA of the CDR3: TGTGCCAGCAGACGGGGGACAGGGGCTAACGAGCAGTACTTC. Residues: CASRRGTGANEQYF.

This chain links TRBV7-9 with TRBJ2-2, with D tentatively TRBD1 (5 bases). The length of the CDR3 is 16 residues. CDR1 and CDR2 from the germline V gene are SEHNR and FQNEAQ (reference sequence). The germline V and J ends were trimmed by 5 bases and 0 bases, with 13 bases remaining between them. In nucleotides, the CDR3 is TGTGCCAGCAGCCCGCGGACAACCTCGAACACCGGGGAGCTGTTTTTT. This gives the protein CASSPRTTSNTGELFF.

This clone was seen only a few times. This chain uses TRBV5-5 with TRBJ2-1; D gene ambiguous. Germline CDR1 is SGHKS and CDR2 is YYEKEE (reference sequence). This CDR3 is 15 amino acids long. V was shortened by 0 bases and J by 4 bases, with 11 bases between the two germline ends. In nucleotides, the CDR3 is TGTGCCAGCAGCTTGGTCGACGGAACATACAATGAGCAGTTCTTC. Residues: CASSLVDGTYNEQFF.

This chain connects TRBV14 to TRBJ2-1, with 10 bases fitting TRBD2. Germline CDR1 SGHDN, CDR2 FVKESK. The CDR3 length is 17 residues. With V trimmed by 5 bases and J by 4 bases, 11 bases remained unmatched. CDR3 loop: CASSKREGRDEYNEQFF. The CDR3 DNA reads TGTGCCAGCAGCAAGCGGGAGGGCCGGGATGAGTACAATGAGCAGTTCTTC.

This clone was seen a single time. The rearrangement links TRBV18 to TRBJ1-5, with D hard to call. V was clipped by 3 bases and J by 2 bases, with 11 bases between them. The CDR3 loop spans 15 amino acids. CDR1 is KGHSH, CDR2 LQKENI, per germline. The CDR3 DNA is TGTGCCAGCTCACCCCCCGCAGGAGGCAATCAGCCCCAGCATTTT. Residues: CASSPPAGGNQPQHF.

This rearrangement joins TRBV10-1 to TRBJ2-1; TRBD2 aligns across 11 bases. The V and J ends lost 5 bases and 4 bases, in that order; junction bases with no gene match: 4. CDR1 is WNHNN, CDR2 SYGVQD, per germline (reference sequence). This CDR3 region has 15 residues. Here the CDR3 reads CASSRLAGSYNEQFF. The CDR3 coding sequence is TGCGCCAGCAGTCGACTAGCGGGAAGTTACAATGAGCAGTTCTTC.

The chain carries TRBV19 and TRBJ2-1, with D uncertain. Germline V lookup: CDR1 LNHDA, CDR2 SQIVND (reference sequence). V shed 3 bases and J shed 0 bases, with 9 bases lying between them. This CDR3 spans 15 amino acids. CDR3 region: CASSILQSSYNEQFF. In DNA, the CDR3 is TGTGCCAGTAGTATCTTACAGAGCTCCTACAATGAGCAGTTCTTC.

The V gene is TRBV9, the J gene TRBJ1-2; D not certain. Per the germline V gene, CDR1 is SGDLS and CDR2 is YYNGEE. This CDR3 is 18 amino acids long. V gave up 4 bases and J gave up 1 base, with 23 bases separating them. The CDR3 protein is CASSRRRPGAQFNYGYTF. The CDR3, as DNA: TGTGCCAGCAGCCGTAGGCGGCCAGGAGCACAATTTAACTATGGCTACACCTTC.

The rearrangement links TRBV2 to TRBJ2-2; 8 bases are a match to TRBD1. Germline CDR1 SNHLY, CDR2 FYNNEI. Trimming at V came to 6 bases and at J to 3 bases, leaving 12 bases not matched to a gene. The CDR3 loop spans 17 amino acids. This chain's CDR3 is CASSAGTGYADTGELFF. The DNA for the CDR3 is TGTGCCAGCAGCGCTGGGACAGGCTATGCGGACACCGGGGAGCTGTTTTTT.

This chain connects TRBV11-2 to TRBJ1-4; TRBD1 might be the D (5 bases). The CDR3 spans 16 residues. Trimming took off 1 base at V and 4 bases at J, with 13 bases between the two ends. The germline V gene has CDR1 SGHAT and CDR2 FQNNGV. CDR3 amino acids: CASSLGGAKYNEKLFF. The CDR3 DNA sequence: TGTGCCAGCAGCTTAGGAGGGGCGAAATATAATGAAAAACTGTTTTTT.

The chain combines TRBV6-9 with TRBJ1-6; D is undetermined. The V end was cut by 3 bases, the J end by 9 bases, with 12 bases between. Germline V gene lookup returns CDR1 MNHGY and CDR2 SVAAGI. This CDR3 is built from 14 residues. Here the CDR3 DNA reads TGTGCCAGCAGTTACGTAGGATTTGGTTCACCCCTCCACTTT. This gives the protein CASSYVGFGSPLHF.